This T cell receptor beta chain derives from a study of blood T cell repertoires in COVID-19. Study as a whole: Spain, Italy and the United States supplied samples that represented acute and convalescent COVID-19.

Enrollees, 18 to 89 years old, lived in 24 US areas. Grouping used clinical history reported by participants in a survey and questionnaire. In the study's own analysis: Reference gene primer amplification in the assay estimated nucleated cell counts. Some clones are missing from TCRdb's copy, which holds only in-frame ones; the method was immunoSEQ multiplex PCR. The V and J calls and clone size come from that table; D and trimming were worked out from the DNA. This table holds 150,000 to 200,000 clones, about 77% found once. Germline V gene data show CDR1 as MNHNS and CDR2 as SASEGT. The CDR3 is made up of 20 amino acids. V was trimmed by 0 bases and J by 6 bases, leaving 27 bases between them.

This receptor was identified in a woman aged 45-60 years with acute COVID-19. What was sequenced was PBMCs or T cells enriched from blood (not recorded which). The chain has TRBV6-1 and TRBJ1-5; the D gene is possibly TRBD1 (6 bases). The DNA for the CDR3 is TGTGCCAGCAGTGAAGCGCAATTTCGATGGGGTCTCGTAGGGGGTCAGCCCCAGCATTTT. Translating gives CASSEAQFRWGLVGGQPQHF.